Each of the 32 T cell receptor beta chains below was sequenced from the same sample in a study of graft-versus-host responses after intestinal transplantation. Processed graft tissue released its intraepithelial and lamina propria lymphocytes. Using immunoSEQ multiplex PCR, the repertoire was profiled, and TCRdb retains in-frame clones only, with some absent. The sample holds over 1,500 clones, 80% to 90% seen once. The source was ileum tissue, collected almost 70 days after transplant. The receptors come from a human patient who received an intestinal transplant, so some T cells may come from the graft donor.

V gene TRBV9 combines with J gene TRBJ2-1, with 12 positions matching TRBD2. This CDR3 region has 18 residues. Germline V gene lookup returns CDR1 SGDLS and CDR2 YYNGEE. V shed 4 bases and J 0 bases; nucleotides not matched to a gene: 8. The CDR3 DNA follows: TGTGCCAGCAGCTTTCATTCTAGCGGGAGGGCCTCCTACAATGAGCAGTTCTTC. Its protein is CASSFHSSGRASYNEQFF.

The gene calls are TRBV30 and TRBJ2-3; 10 bases are a match to TRBD1. J lost 5 bases, V lost 1 base, and 6 bases had no gene match. Germline values: CDR1 GTSNPN, CDR2 SVGIG (reference sequence). The length of the CDR3 is 15 residues. This CDR3 is CAWSDGTGVLDTQYF. CDR3 sequence (DNA): TGTGCCTGGAGTGACGGGACAGGGGTACTAGATACGCAGTATTTT.

The J gene is TRBJ2-7, the V gene TRBV7-8; D uncertain. This CDR3 comprises 11 residues. The V gene's germline CDR1 is SGHVS and CDR2 FQNEAQ. V was pared by 6 bases and J by 5 bases, with 8 bases between. The DNA of the CDR3 is TGTGCCAGCAGGTACTTAGACGAGCAGTACTTC. Amino acid sequence: CASRYLDEQYF. Drawing the rest from reference TRBV7-8 and TRBJ2-7, the complete variable domain is GAGVSQSPRYKVAKRGQDVALRCDPISGHVSLFWYQQALGQGPEFLTYFQNEAQLDKSGLPSDRFFAERPEGSVSTLKIQRTQQEDSAVYLCASRYLDEQYFGPGTRLTVT.

The CDR3, as DNA: TGTGCCAGCAGCTTCATATCAGAGACCCAGTACTTC. Residues: CASSFISETQYF. V usage is TRBV7-9 and J usage is TRBJ2-5; D remains unclear. From germline, CDR1 is SEHNR and CDR2 FQNEAQ (reference sequence). V was trimmed by 3 bases and J by 4 bases, leaving 6 bases between them. The CDR3 is 12 amino acids.

In its sample, this clone was seen a few times. The chain combines TRBV4-1 with TRBJ1-3, with unresolved D. This CDR3 comprises 17 residues. The germline CDR1 and CDR2 sequences are MGHRA and YSYEKL. Trimming shortened V by 1 base and J by 0 bases, and 13 bases separated the two germline ends. CDR3 sequence reads: CASSQGRIVLSGNTIYF. The DNA of the CDR3 is TGCGCCAGCAGCCAAGGCCGGATTGTTCTCTCTGGAAACACCATATATTTT.

V and J are TRBV19 and TRBJ2-1, with D hard to call. This CDR3 comprises 13 residues. V was shortened by 3 bases and J by 5 bases, with 8 bases between the two germline ends. CDR1 LNHDA and CDR2 SQIVND come from the germline V gene (reference sequence). CDR3 amino acids: CASSIGANNEQFF. The CDR3 region has the DNA TGTGCCAGTAGTATCGGAGCTAACAATGAGCAGTTCTTC.

The chain links TRBV11-2 to TRBJ2-7, with D possibly TRBD2 on 6 matching bases. Trimming removed 5 bases from V and 2 bases from J, with 19 bases in between. The CDR3 consists of 16 residues. CDR1 is SGHAT and CDR2 is FQNNGV in the germline V gene. As DNA, the CDR3 is TGTGCCAGCAGCCCTCCCGGGACTTATCAAACCTACGAGCAGTACTTC. Amino acid sequence: CASSPPGTYQTYEQYF.

This chain connects TRBV4-1 to TRBJ2-1; D may be TRBD1 or TRBD2 (5 bases each). The CDR3 extends over 17 amino acids. Trimming removed 2 bases from V and 7 bases from J, with 21 bases in between. Looked up from germline, CDR1 is MGHRA and CDR2 is YSYEKL. The DNA for the CDR3 is TGCGCCAGCAGCCAAAGGAACGGCTCCCCCTGGGGGAATGAGCAGTTCTTC. Amino acid sequence: CASSQRNGSPWGNEQFF.

This clone came up a few times. The chain employs TRBV6-5 and TRBJ2-1; D unresolved. CDR3 length equals 15 residues. CDR1 is MNHEY and CDR2 is SVGAGI in the germline V gene. Trimming cost V 2 bases and J 0 bases, with 8 bases left between them. The CDR3: CASSYGVASYNEQFF. Written as DNA, the CDR3 is TGTGCCAGCAGTTACGGAGTGGCCTCCTACAATGAGCAGTTCTTC.

V gene TRBV9 combines with J gene TRBJ2-5, with TRBD2 identical over 11 bases. Germline-derived CDR1 and CDR2 are SGDLS and YYNGEE. After removal of 0 bases from V and 7 bases from J, the junction contained 8 bases not matched to a gene. This CDR3 region has 16 residues. CDR3 in amino acids: CASSVETSGSLGTQYF. The CDR3 region has the DNA TGTGCCAGCAGCGTAGAAACTAGCGGGAGTCTAGGGACCCAGTACTTC.

The chain recombines TRBV6-6 with TRBJ1-2, with D maybe TRBD1 (5 bases). CDR3 length: 14 amino acids. Germline CDR1 and CDR2: MNHNY and SVGAGI (reference sequence). Trimming took off 0 bases at V and 3 bases at J, with 8 bases between the two ends. In nucleotides, the CDR3 is TGTGCCAGCAGTTACTCGAGAGGGGACTATGGCTACACCTTC. Translation: CASSYSRGDYGYTF.

The genes are TRBV6-6 and TRBJ2-7, with 10 bases aligning to TRBD2. The junction had 7 bases not matched to a gene; V was cut back by 7 bases and J by 4 bases. Looked up from germline, CDR1 is MNHNY and CDR2 is SVGAGI (reference sequence). The CDR3 sequence is 14 residues long. The CDR3: CASKLAGPSYEQYF. The DNA of the CDR3 is TGTGCCAGCAAACTAGCGGGACCTAGTTACGAGCAGTACTTC.

The genes are TRBV4-3 and TRBJ2-5; D is ambiguous. Germline V CDR1 and CDR2: LGHNA, YSLEER. The CDR3 sequence is 15 residues long. Trimming cost V 1 base and J 1 base, with 10 bases left between them. The CDR3 DNA reads TGCGCCAGCAGCCAAGGCGTCGGAATCCAAGAGACCCAGTACTTC. Amino acids: CASSQGVGIQETQYF.

The rearrangement joins TRBV27 to TRBJ1-5; 11 positions agree with TRBD1. There are 16 residues in the CDR3. CDR1 and CDR2 from the germline V gene are MNHEY and SMNVEV (reference sequence). V lost 7 bases to trimming and J lost 6 bases; unmatched junction nucleotides: 11. The CDR3: CASTRTGGPARQPQHF. The CDR3 DNA is TGTGCCAGCACTCGGACAGGGGGCCCCGCGCGTCAGCCCCAGCATTTT.

J is TRBJ1-5 and V is TRBV6-9; D is uncertain. The CDR3 is 14 amino acids. V lost 3 bases and J lost 4, with 10 bases in between. Germline values: CDR1 MNHGY, CDR2 SVAAGI. The CDR3 sequence: CASSYSRMNQPQHF. The CDR3 nucleotides are TGTGCCAGCAGTTACTCGAGGATGAATCAGCCCCAGCATTTT.

The rearrangement uses TRBV7-9 and TRBJ1-2; 7 bases line up with TRBD1. V lost 5 bases to trimming and J lost 8 bases; unmatched junction nucleotides: 5. CDR3 length: 12 amino acids. Germline V gene sequence: CDR1 SEHNR, CDR2 FQNEAQ (reference sequence). The CDR3 DNA is TGTGCCAGCAGCCGCCGGGACAGCGGCTACACCTTC. Its protein is CASSRRDSGYTF.

CDR3: CASSRDRVNYGYTF. As DNA, the CDR3 is TGTGCCAGCAGCCGGGACAGGGTAAACTATGGCTACACCTTC. The chain employs TRBV7-2 and TRBJ1-2; TRBD1 aligns across 9 bases. The CDR3 extends over 14 amino acids. The germline V gene has CDR1 SGHTA and CDR2 FQGNSA. V gave up 5 bases and J gave up 2 bases; unmatched junction bases: 3.

The rearrangement links TRBV28 to TRBJ1-5; a weak D match, TRBD1 (5 bases). The CDR3 contains 14 residues. Germline-derived CDR1 and CDR2 are MDHEN and SYDVKM. V dropped 5 bases and J dropped 9 bases, with 17 bases sitting between them. The CDR3 sequence: CASSGAGEVRPQHF. CDR3 bases: TGTGCCAGCAGTGGAGCGGGGGAGGTTCGGCCCCAGCATTTT. The variable domain in full, completed from reference TRBV28 and TRBJ1-5, reads DVKVTQSSRYLVKRTGEKVFLECVQDMDHENMFWYRQDPGLGLRLIYFSYDVKMKEKGDIPEGYSVSREKKERFSLILESASTNQTSMYLCASSGAGEVRPQHFGDGTRLSIL.

The rearrangement joins TRBV7-4 to TRBJ2-1; no clear D gene. There are 16 residues in the CDR3. V gave up 1 base and J gave up 0 bases, with 10 bases separating them. The germline CDR1 and CDR2 sequences are SGHVT and SQSDAQ. CDR3 DNA sequence: TGTGCCAGCAGCTTAGATCGGCGGCACTCCTACAATGAGCAGTTCTTC. As protein: CASSLDRRHSYNEQFF.

V usage is TRBV2 and J usage is TRBJ2-1, with D perhaps TRBD2 (5 bases). The CDR3 is 13 amino acids. Germline CDR1 reads SNHLY; CDR2 reads FYNNEI. V was cut by 7 bases and J by 13 bases, with 20 bases left in between. The CDR3 coding sequence is TGTGCCAGCACTGCCTCCGAGGGAGTTACTCAGTTCTTC. Residues: CASTASEGVTQFF.

The gene calls are TRBV7-4 and TRBJ1-1, with D possibly matching TRBD1 (5 bases). Trimming shortened V by 5 bases and J by 9 bases, and 25 bases separated the two germline ends. There are 16 residues in the CDR3. Germline values: CDR1 SGHVT, CDR2 SQSDAQ. This CDR3 reads CASSPPRGGTPWQAFF. Here the CDR3 DNA reads TGTGCCAGCAGCCCGCCGAGGGGAGGGACCCCGTGGCAAGCTTTCTTT.

This clone appeared once. This rearrangement joins TRBV6-1 to TRBJ1-1; no reliable D call. V was pared by 1 base and J by 9 bases, with 6 bases between. The CDR3 loop spans 11 amino acids. Germline lookup yields CDR1 MNHNS and CDR2 SASEGT. The CDR3 is CASSEGIKAFF. The CDR3 nucleotides read TGTGCCAGCAGTGAAGGGATAAAAGCTTTCTTT.

This clone has just a few counts. An end of the junction does not agree with germline; a read error may underlie this. In the same sample, other DNA sequences code for this CDR3. The chain combines TRBV4-1 with TRBJ2-7; TRBD1 or TRBD2 may be the D gene (5 bases each). Germline CDR1 reads MGHRA; CDR2 reads YSYEKL. The CDR3 has 14 residues. CDR3 nucleotides: TGTGCCAGCAGCCCCGGGACCGAACCCTACGAGCAGTACTTC. Encoded protein: CASSPGTEPYEQYF.

J is TRBJ1-2 and V is TRBV15; no clear D. Germline CDR1 and CDR2: LNHNV and YYDKDF (reference sequence). The CDR3 covers 19 residues. Trimming pared 2 bases from V and 0 bases from J, leaving 22 bases between. CDR3 nucleotide sequence: TGTGCCACCAGCAGAAGAATAGGACCTCCAGCGGATCCTAACTATGGCTACACCTTC. Amino acids: CATSRRIGPPADPNYGYTF.

A few counts support this clone. This sequence joins TRBV21-1 and TRBJ1-5. TRBV21-1 counts as a pseudogene. The CDR3 runs to 17 residues. The CDR3 is CASTTLLGDGDNQPQHF. The CDR3 DNA reads as TGTGCCAGCACCACCCTCCTGGGGGACGGAGACAATCAGCCCCAGCATTTT.

The rearrangement links TRBV18 to TRBJ2-1; a possible D gene is TRBD2 (6 bases). The CDR3 totals 16 residues. Germline values: CDR1 KGHSH, CDR2 LQKENI. Trimming shortened V by 2 bases and J by 12 bases, and 23 bases separated the two germline ends. The CDR3 nucleotides are TGTGCCAGCTCACCATGGACTAATCGCGCGCTGGGTGGGCAGTTCTTC. This codes for CASSPWTNRALGGQFF.

This clone was found once. The V and J genes are TRBV5-1 and TRBJ2-7, with D hard to call. Trimming left V 8 bases short and J 0 bases short, with 12 bases between. The CDR3 is made up of 13 amino acids. Germline V lookup: CDR1 SGHRS, CDR2 YFSETQ. The CDR3 loop reads CASTSLSSYEQYF. CDR3 DNA sequence: TGCGCCAGTACCTCACTGAGCTCCTACGAGCAGTACTTC.

V and J are TRBV19 and TRBJ1-1, with a weak D call TRBD1 (6 bases). V was cut by 5 bases and J by 4 bases, with 17 bases left in between. The germline gives CDR1 LNHDA, CDR2 SQIVND (reference sequence). This CDR3 spans 15 amino acids. As DNA, the CDR3 is TGTGCCAGTAGTCTGGTAGGGGGAGGGGGCACTGAAGCTTTCTTT. Its protein product is CASSLVGGGGTEAFF.

The V and J genes are TRBV10-3 and TRBJ2-7; 11 nucleotides line up with TRBD1. Germline V gene data show CDR1 as ENHRY and CDR2 as SYGVKD. V lost 6 bases and J lost 3; bases outside the gene matches: 4. The CDR3 is 14 amino acids. The CDR3 DNA reads as TGTGCCATCAGGGGACAGGGGGAAGGCTACGAGCAGTACTTC. Its translation is CAIRGQGEGYEQYF.

This clone was counted a few times. The rearrangement uses TRBV7-9 and TRBJ1-1; D gene unclear. Germline CDR1 and CDR2: SEHNR and FQNEAQ (reference sequence). The CDR3 is made up of 13 amino acids. Trimming stripped 2 bases from V and 6 bases from J, with 10 bases between. The CDR3: CASSLRRYAEAFF. The DNA of the CDR3 is TGTGCCAGCAGCTTACGCCGTTACGCTGAAGCTTTCTTT.

This clone was counted only a few times. This sequence joins TRBV18 and TRBJ1-1; tentative D call: TRBD1 (5 bases). The V end lost 3 bases, the J end lost 0 bases, and 8 bases lay between the germline ends. CDR1 and CDR2 (germline): KGHSH, LQKENI. This CDR3 region has 14 residues. CDR3: CASSPGRVNTEAFF. The DNA of the CDR3 is TGTGCCAGCTCACCGGGCAGGGTGAACACTGAAGCTTTCTTT.

This clone came up a few times. The chain has TRBV4-3 and TRBJ2-3; tentatively, D is TRBD2 (6 bases). Deletions cut 0 bases from V and 0 bases from J, with 19 bases between. Germline V CDR1 and CDR2: LGHNA, YSLEER. The CDR3 consists of 19 residues. The CDR3 here is CASSQERSREASSTDTQYF. CDR3 in DNA: TGCGCCAGCAGCCAAGAACGTTCGCGGGAAGCCTCTAGCACAGATACGCAGTATTTT.